The 16 T cell receptor beta chains below come from one sample, sequenced in a study of vaccination and CD4 T cells after COVID-19. Antigen specificity for these receptors is unknown. The treatment is: roughly 10-day PBMC culture with coronavirus spike peptide pools or control peptides (ViraFEST assay). Sequencing of the DNA from cultured CD4+ T cells was carried out with the Oncomine TCR Beta short-read assay. TCRdb analysed the PCR reads with MiXCR anew, one entry per CDR3 protein. The sample holds 10,000 or so distinct CDR3 sequences, approximately 26% seen once. Source: CD4+ T cells from blood, cultured in vitro, taken before SARS-CoV-2 vaccination. These receptors all stem from a human donor who received a COVID-19 vaccine.

This clonotype came up a few times. The V call is TRBV20-1, the J call TRBJ1-2; no reliable D call. V lost 3 bases to trimming and J lost 7 bases, with 9 bases between them. The CDR3 spans 11 residues. Looked up from germline, CDR1 is DFQATT and CDR2 is SNEGSKA (reference sequence). The CDR3 bases are TGCAGTGCTAGGGAGGGAAGTGGCTACACCTTC. Translated, it gives CSAREGSGYTF.

This clonotype was seen a few times. This rearrangement joins TRBV6-2 or TRBV6-3 to TRBJ1-1; no clear D gene. Germline V gives CDR1 MNHEY, CDR2 SVGEGT. The CDR3 extends over 12 amino acids. The V gene lost 8 bases and the J gene lost 4 bases, with 11 bases spanning the gap. CDR3 nucleotides: TGTGCCAGCGGCAGAGGGCTCACTGAAGCTTTCTTT. This translates into CASGRGLTEAFF.

This chain uses TRBV6-1 with TRBJ1-5, with 7 nucleotides matching TRBD1. CDR3 length equals 16 residues. With 6 bases clipped from V and 1 base from J, the junction kept 9 bases outside the gene matches. Germline V gene sequence: CDR1 MNHNS, CDR2 SASEGT. The DNA for the CDR3 is TGTGCCAGCAGCGACTGGACAGGCCTGAGCAATCAGCCCCAGCATTTT. Translating gives CASSDWTGLSNQPQHF.

This clonotype is medium-sized in the sample. The genes are TRBV20-1 and TRBJ2-5; TRBD1 or TRBD2 may be the D gene (6 bases each). Trimming took 4 bases from V and 1 from J, leaving 16 bases between them. There are 15 residues in the CDR3. CDR1 is DFQATT, CDR2 SNEGSKA, per germline (reference sequence). The CDR3 nucleotides are TGCAGTGCTAACCTGCGAGGAGGGGGCCAAGAGACCCAGTACTTC. This gives the protein CSANLRGGGQETQYF.

This clonotype showed up just a few times. The chain recombines TRBV19 with TRBJ1-1; D gene unclear. Germline-derived CDR1 and CDR2 are LNHDA and SQIVND (reference sequence). Trimming took 5 bases from V and 1 from J, leaving 5 bases between them. This CDR3 is 12 amino acids long. The CDR3 DNA reads as TGTGCCAGTAGTTGGGGGAACACTGAAGCTTTCTTT. It yields the protein CASSWGNTEAFF. The full variable domain, in which reference TRBV19 and TRBJ1-1 provide the parts outside the CDR3, is DGGITQSPKYLFRKEGQNVTLSCEQNLNHDAMYWYRQDPGQGLRLIYYSQIVNDFQKGDIAEGYSVSREKKESFPLTVTSAQKNPTAFYLCASSWGNTEAFFGQGTRLTVV.

The rearrangement joins TRBV20-1 to TRBJ2-3, with 11 bases that match TRBD2. Trimming removed 3 bases from V and 2 bases from J; junction bases left unmatched: 7. There are 16 residues in the CDR3. Germline values: CDR1 DFQATT, CDR2 SNEGSKA (reference sequence). The CDR3 is CSARFASGGTTDTQYF. The CDR3 DNA reads TGCAGTGCTAGGTTTGCTAGCGGGGGGACCACAGATACGCAGTATTTT.

The CDR3 spells CASSSEVSGQFF. The DNA for the CDR3 is TGTGCCAGCAGCTCTGAGGTTAGCGGGCAGTTCTTC. The gene calls are TRBV9 and TRBJ2-1; a possible D gene is TRBD2 (6 bases). Trimming removed 4 bases from V and 12 bases from J, with 14 bases in between. Germline V lookup: CDR1 SGDLS, CDR2 YYNGEE. The CDR3 extends over 12 amino acids. Looking up the rest from reference TRBV9 and TRBJ2-1 gives the full variable domain: DSGVTQTPKHLITATGQRVTLRCSPRSGDLSVYWYQQSLDQGLQFLIQYYNGEERAKGNILERFSAQQFPDLHSELNLSSLELGDSALYFCASSSEVSGQFFGPGTRLTVL.

The chain joins TRBV7-2 to TRBJ2-7; TRBD1 matches at 7 bases. V shed 2 bases, J shed 3 bases, and the junction held 7 bases outside the gene matches. The length of the CDR3 is 15 residues. The germline CDR1 and CDR2 sequences are SGHTA and FQGNSA. The CDR3 DNA is TGTGCCAGCAGCTTAAGTAGGGGGCGAAGCTACGAGCAGTACTTC. Its protein is CASSLSRGRSYEQYF.

The chain uses TRBV4-2 and TRBJ2-2; TRBD2 agrees at 10 bases. J was trimmed by 7 bases and V by 0 bases; bases with no gene match: 11. The germline CDR1 and CDR2 sequences are LGHNA and YNFKEQ. The CDR3 extends over 18 amino acids. As DNA, the CDR3 is TGTGCCAGCAGCCAAGATGCGGAAGCGGGGGGGCCGGTCGGGGAGCTGTTTTTT. This translates into CASSQDAEAGGPVGELFF.

Only a few counts were recorded for this clonotype. The V gene is TRBV6-1, the J gene TRBJ2-5; 8 nucleotides match TRBD2. The CDR3 consists of 18 residues. V lost 7 bases, J lost 2 bases, and 18 bases stayed unmatched. From germline, CDR1 is MNHNS and CDR2 SASEGT. CDR3 coding DNA: TGTGCCAGCAAGTGGGCCCCCAGCGTCGGGGGGGGTCAAGAGACCCAGTACTTC. Translated: CASKWAPSVGGGQETQYF.

This chain joins TRBV12-1 and TRBJ1-5; TRBD1 was called by the table and not checked on the DNA. TRBV12-1 is reported as a pseudogene. The CDR3 runs to 14 residues. The CDR3, as DNA: TGTGCCAGCAGGAGGACCGGGCTCAAGCAGCCCCAGCATTTT. Translated: CASRRTGLKQPQHF.

The chain uses TRBV25-1 and TRBJ2-6; the D is unclear. CDR3 length: 16 residues. V was pared by 6 bases and J by 0 bases, with 12 bases between. Germline V gene sequence: CDR1 MGHDK, CDR2 SYGVNS. CDR3 loop: CASSRTGRSGANVLTF. The CDR3 region has the DNA TGTGCCAGCAGCCGGACGGGCCGCTCTGGGGCCAACGTCCTGACTTTC.

This clonotype was observed a handful of times. V usage is TRBV2 and J usage is TRBJ1-6; the D gene is possibly TRBD1 (6 bases). CDR3 length: 15 amino acids. The V and J ends lost 6 bases and 7 bases respectively, with 16 bases between them. CDR1 SNHLY and CDR2 FYNNEI come from the germline V gene. The CDR3 loop is CASRGQTSGNSPLHF. The CDR3 bases are TGTGCCAGCAGAGGACAGACCTCGGGGAATTCACCCCTCCACTTT.

The chain couples TRBV20-1 to TRBJ1-3; possible D gene TRBD1, 6 bases. The CDR3 is 16 residues long. V was trimmed by 1 base and J by 0 bases, leaving 13 bases between them. Germline loops: CDR1 DFQATT, CDR2 SNEGSKA (reference sequence). The CDR3 sequence is CSARADSMSSGNTIYF. In DNA, the CDR3 is TGCAGTGCTAGAGCGGACAGTATGAGCTCTGGAAACACCATATATTTT.

The chain couples TRBV10-3 to TRBJ1-1, with a possible D match to TRBD1 (5 bases). In germline, CDR1 is ENHRY, CDR2 SYGVKD. There are 14 residues in the CDR3. Trimming pared 4 bases from V and 4 bases from J, leaving 13 bases between. The CDR3 nucleotides are TGTGCCATCAGTGCGGGGGTAGGGGCCACTGAAGCTTTCTTT. Translating gives CAISAGVGATEAFF.

The chain carries TRBV19 and TRBJ2-2; D is possibly TRBD2 (6 bases). The V end lost 4 bases, the J end lost 4 bases, and 7 bases lay between the germline ends. The CDR3 consists of 13 residues. CDR1 and CDR2 (germline): LNHDA, SQIVND (reference sequence). This CDR3 reads CASSRGVTGELFF. CDR3 bases: TGTGCCAGTAGTAGGGGGGTCACCGGGGAGCTGTTTTTT.